A single sample gave rise to the 32 T cell receptor beta chains below, sequenced in a study of radiation and T cells in renal cell carcinoma. Some clones are missing from TCRdb's copy, which holds only in-frame ones; the method was immunoSEQ multiplex PCR. Of about 59,000 clones listed, more than 60% were seen once; the top ten hold about 7.3%. Time point: baseline pretreatment blood. Treatment here: 15 Gy SBRT to primary tumor, nephrectomy 4 weeks later. Sequencing was performed on blood, taken from a patient whose treatment included radiotherapy and nephrectomy. These receptors came from a man aged 55 to 70 with renal cell carcinoma.

The chain couples TRBV5-1 to TRBJ2-1; 7 bases fit TRBD1. CDR3 length equals 15 residues. Germline V CDR1 and CDR2: SGHRS, YFSETQ. Germline trimming cut 2 bases from V and 2 bases from J; bases unmatched to any gene: 4. Written as DNA, the CDR3 is TGCGCCAGCAGCTTAGGACAGGCGGCCTACAATGAGCAGTTCTTC. Translation: CASSLGQAAYNEQFF.

The chain has TRBV19 and TRBJ1-1; D unresolved. Germline V CDR1 and CDR2: LNHDA, SQIVND (reference sequence). The CDR3 covers 14 residues. The V end was cut by 5 bases, the J end by 1 base, with 11 bases between. CDR3 DNA sequence: TGTGCCAGTAGTGCCCCTGGATGGAACACTGAAGCTTTCTTT. This gives the protein CASSAPGWNTEAFF.

In this sample, this clone turned up once. The V gene is TRBV19, the J gene TRBJ2-3; tentatively, D is TRBD1 (6 bases). The CDR3 has 15 residues. The ends were cut back, 3 bases at V and 0 bases at J, with 10 bases in the middle. The V gene's germline CDR1 is LNHDA and CDR2 SQIVND (reference sequence). Written as DNA, the CDR3 is TGTGCCAGTAGTATGGGGGCAGGGAGCACAGATACGCAGTATTTT. Protein: CASSMGAGSTDTQYF.

The chain recombines TRBV6-5 with TRBJ1-4; D unclear. Germline CDR1 MNHEY, CDR2 SVGAGI. The CDR3 loop spans 14 amino acids. V dropped 5 bases and J dropped 1 base, with 8 bases sitting between them. The DNA for the CDR3 is TGTGCCAGCAGTAAAGGGCTAACTAATGAAAAACTGTTTTTT. Its translation: CASSKGLTNEKLFF.

This chain joins TRBV19 and TRBJ2-3, with D perhaps matching TRBD2 (6 bases). The CDR3 extends over 15 amino acids. Germline V gene lookup returns CDR1 LNHDA and CDR2 SQIVND (reference sequence). V shed 2 bases and J shed 6 bases, with 15 bases lying between them. The CDR3 sequence is CASSIRRENRDTQYF. The CDR3 DNA follows: TGTGCCAGTAGTATAAGGAGGGAAAATCGGGATACGCAGTATTTT.

This chain links TRBV21-1 with TRBJ1-6; the table's TRBD1 call for D was not verified on the DNA. TRBV21-1 is annotated as a pseudogene. There are 13 residues in the CDR3. CDR3 DNA sequence: TGTGCCAGCAGCACAAGGACAGGTTCACCCCTCCACTTT. Residues: CASSTRTGSPLHF.

The V call is TRBV7-2, the J call TRBJ2-7, with 11 bases matching TRBD2. The CDR3 contains 15 residues. In germline, CDR1 is SGHTA, CDR2 FQGNSA. The trim removed 5 bases at V and 7 bases at J, leaving 10 bases unmatched. This CDR3 is CASSPLSGGAGEQYF. Here the CDR3 DNA reads TGTGCCAGCAGCCCCCTTAGCGGGGGGGCGGGTGAGCAGTACTTC.

The rearrangement joins TRBV2 to TRBJ2-3, with 11 bases lining up with TRBD2. Trimming at V came to 7 bases and at J to 3 bases, leaving 6 bases not matched to a gene. This CDR3 spans 15 amino acids. Germline V CDR1 and CDR2: SNHLY, FYNNEI. DNA of the CDR3: TGTGCCAGCAAAAATAGCGGGGGGGCAACAGATACGCAGTATTTT. Amino acids: CASKNSGGATDTQYF.

The gene calls are TRBV21-1 and TRBJ2-3; the table calls TRBD2, which could not be checked here. TRBV21-1 has pseudogene status. This CDR3 has 14 amino acids. CDR3 protein: CASRGGGGTDTQYF. In nucleotides, the CDR3 is TGTGCCAGCAGAGGAGGGGGAGGGACAGATACGCAGTATTTT.

The chain couples TRBV13 to TRBJ1-4; a possible D gene is TRBD1 (6 bases). With 5 bases removed from V and 11 bases from J, the gap between germline ends came to 12 bases. Germline CDR1 PRHDT, CDR2 FYEKMQ (reference sequence). The CDR3 loop spans 12 amino acids. CDR3 sequence (DNA): TGTGCCAGCAGCGCCCGGACAGACAAACTGTTTTTT. This sequence encodes CASSARTDKLFF.

Here the CDR3 DNA reads TGTGCCACCTTAAACGTCCTAGCGGGAGGCAGGAGGGATACGCAGTATTTT. This codes for CATLNVLAGGRRDTQYF. This chain connects TRBV19 to TRBJ2-3; TRBD2 agrees at 11 bases. Germline V gene sequence: CDR1 LNHDA, CDR2 SQIVND (reference sequence). Trimming at V came to 10 bases and at J to 6 bases, leaving 18 bases not matched to a gene. This CDR3 has 17 amino acids.

In this sample, this clone turned up a few times. The CDR3 coding sequence is TGCGCCAGCAGCTCGGTCCAGGGCAGGCCGCAAGAGACCCAGTACTTC. Amino acid sequence: CASSSVQGRPQETQYF. This chain connects TRBV5-1 to TRBJ2-5, with a tentative D call TRBD1 (5 bases). V lost 3 bases to trimming and J lost 2 bases, with 17 bases between them. Per the germline V gene, CDR1 is SGHRS and CDR2 is YFSETQ. This CDR3 has 16 residues.

The rearrangement joins TRBV6-1 to TRBJ1-2; the D is unclear. V was shortened by 4 bases and J by 2 bases, with 5 bases between the two germline ends. Germline CDR1 MNHNS, CDR2 SASEGT. This CDR3 is built from 12 residues. The chain's CDR3 is CASSGRNYGYTF. DNA for the CDR3: TGTGCCAGCAGTGGACGGAACTATGGCTACACCTTC.

The V and J genes are TRBV11-2 and TRBJ2-1; D uncertain. The CDR3 runs 18 residues. V was shortened by 3 bases and J by 2 bases, with 20 bases between the two germline ends. Germline CDR1 SGHAT, CDR2 FQNNGV. Here the CDR3 reads CASSLQDGPIRPYNEQFF. For the CDR3, the DNA is TGTGCCAGCAGCTTGCAGGACGGTCCCATACGACCCTACAATGAGCAGTTCTTC.

This rearrangement joins TRBV5-4 to TRBJ2-7; TRBD1 agrees at 12 bases. V was clipped by 4 bases and J by 5 bases; unmatched bases: 7. The CDR3 runs 15 residues. Germline V gene lookup returns CDR1 SGHNT and CDR2 YYREEE (reference sequence). CDR3 bases: TGTGCCAGCAGCCCAGGGACAGGGGGCCTGAACGAGCAGTACTTC. Translated, it gives CASSPGTGGLNEQYF.

This clone was detected a few times. The chain uses TRBV6-5 and TRBJ1-5; 9 bases fit TRBD1. This CDR3 is 14 amino acids long. Germline trimming cut 5 bases from V and 7 bases from J; bases unmatched to any gene: 6. Per germline, CDR1 MNHEY and CDR2 SVGAGI. CDR3 residues: CASSPRGQGQPQHF. The CDR3 DNA sequence: TGTGCCAGCAGTCCCCGGGGACAGGGACAGCCCCAGCATTTT.

This rearrangement joins TRBV2 to TRBJ2-5; TRBD2 matches at 14 bases. After removal of 7 bases from V and 5 bases from J, the junction contained 6 bases not matched to a gene. Germline CDR1 and CDR2: SNHLY and FYNNEI. This CDR3 has 15 amino acids. The CDR3 sequence is CASTGTSGRKETQYF. Written as DNA, the CDR3 is TGTGCCAGCACCGGGACTAGCGGGAGAAAGGAGACCCAGTACTTC.

This clone has just one count. For the CDR3, the DNA is TGCGCCAGCAGCTTAGGCGGGAGTGACGAGCAGTACGTC. Amino acids: CASSLGGSDEQYV. The rearrangement joins TRBV5-1 to TRBJ2-7; TRBD2 aligns across 7 bases. This CDR3 comprises 13 residues. J lost 5 bases, V lost 2 bases, and 4 bases had no gene match. From germline, CDR1 is SGHRS and CDR2 YFSETQ.

This chain uses TRBV11-3 with TRBJ2-5, with 10 bases aligning to TRBD1. With 6 bases clipped from V and 5 bases from J, the junction kept 3 bases outside the gene matches. Germline loops: CDR1 SGHNT, CDR2 YENEEA. The CDR3 extends over 13 amino acids. The DNA for the CDR3 is TGTGCCAGCAGTGGGGACAGGGGTGAGACCCAGTACTTC. It encodes CASSGDRGETQYF.

Comments on this clone: Since a much larger clone is just one base distant, this may be a read error. This chain uses TRBV7-9 with TRBJ1-1, with D unresolved. The V gene's germline CDR1 is SEHNR and CDR2 FQNEAQ (reference sequence). Trimming shortened V by 4 bases and J by 1 base, and 4 bases separated the two germline ends. The CDR3 length is 12 residues. CDR3 DNA sequence: TGTGCCAGCAGCTACGGGAACACTGAAGCTTTCTTT. It encodes CASSYGNTEAFF.

This chain connects TRBV30 to TRBJ2-7; D remains unclear. CDR1 and CDR2 (germline): GTSNPN, SVGIG (reference sequence). CDR3 length equals 16 residues. Between the trimmed V and J ends, which lost 0 bases and 4 bases, there was a span of 19 bases. For the CDR3, the DNA is TGTGCCTGGAGTGTAGTTTACGGGCCAGGAAAATACGAGCAGTACTTC. Encoded protein: CAWSVVYGPGKYEQYF. Full variable domain (remainder filled in from reference TRBV30 and TRBJ2-7): SQTIHQWPATLVQPVGSPLSLECTVEGTSNPNLYWYRQAAGRGLQLLFYSVGIGQISSEVPQNLSASRPQDRQFILSSKKLLLSDSGFYLCAWSVVYGPGKYEQYFGPGTRLTVT.

The genes are TRBV7-9 and TRBJ2-7; TRBD1 might be the D (5 bases). The CDR3 contains 17 residues. Deletions cut 2 bases from V and 6 bases from J, with 23 bases between. CDR1 is SEHNR and CDR2 is FQNEAQ in the germline V gene (reference sequence). CDR3 DNA: TGTGCCAGCAGCTTAAGGGCAGGGTGGGGTTTTTGGACCGAGCAGTACGTC. Translating gives CASSLRAGWGFWTEQYV.

The rearrangement links TRBV6-5 to TRBJ1-5, with 7 nucleotides matching TRBD1. This CDR3 region has 14 residues. CDR1 is MNHEY and CDR2 is SVGAGI in the germline V gene. The J segment lost 7 bases and the V segment lost 6 bases, leaving 9 bases of the junction unmatched. The CDR3 bases are TGTGCCAGCAGAGACAACCCAGGGGGACAGCCCCAGCATTTT. Its translation: CASRDNPGGQPQHF.

The rearrangement joins TRBV9 to TRBJ1-2, with D hard to call. Germline CDR1 reads SGDLS; CDR2 reads YYNGEE. This CDR3 contains 13 residues. V was pared by 5 bases and J by 4 bases, with 12 bases between. The CDR3: CASRAGQTYGYTF. CDR3 DNA: TGTGCCAGCAGGGCGGGCCAGACCTATGGCTACACCTTC. Complete variable domain (other parts from reference TRBV9 and TRBJ1-2): DSGVTQTPKHLITATGQRVTLRCSPRSGDLSVYWYQQSLDQGLQFLIQYYNGEERAKGNILERFSAQQFPDLHSELNLSSLELGDSALYFCASRAGQTYGYTFGSGTRLTVV.

The chain is built from TRBV19 and TRBJ1-2, with D perhaps TRBD1 (5 bases). V lost 5 bases and J lost 2, with 18 bases in between. Germline assignment: CDR1 LNHDA and CDR2 SQIVND (reference sequence). The CDR3 contains 16 residues. The CDR3 sequence: CASSPLRQKVNYGYTF. CDR3 DNA: TGTGCCAGTAGTCCCCTTCGACAGAAAGTCAACTATGGCTACACCTTC.

The chain has TRBV4-3 and TRBJ2-5; D is unclear. This CDR3 is 13 amino acids long. Germline CDR1 and CDR2: LGHNA and YSLEER. The V gene lost 4 bases and the J gene lost 5 bases, with 11 bases spanning the gap. The CDR3 here is CASSPQPGETQYF. The CDR3, as DNA: TGCGCCAGCAGCCCTCAACCCGGGGAGACCCAGTACTTC.

The CDR3 protein is CASSLGGEGNQPQHF. CDR3 DNA: TGCGCCAGCAGCTTGGGGGGTGAGGGCAATCAGCCCCAGCATTTT. The chain is built from TRBV5-1 and TRBJ1-5; D gene unclear. V shed 0 bases and J shed 2 bases, with 9 bases lying between them. The CDR3 sequence is 15 residues long. Germline V gene sequence: CDR1 SGHRS, CDR2 YFSETQ.

This clone turned up a few times. The V and J genes are TRBV4-3 and TRBJ1-5; possible D gene TRBD1, 6 bases. The V gene's germline CDR1 is LGHNA and CDR2 YSLEER. The CDR3 covers 18 residues. V was trimmed by 0 bases and J by 2 bases, leaving 17 bases between them. The CDR3 sequence is CASSQDCLGGWGNQPQHF. CDR3 nucleotide sequence: TGCGCCAGCAGCCAAGACTGTCTGGGGGGCTGGGGCAATCAGCCCCAGCATTTT.

J is TRBJ1-2 and V is TRBV11-3; 10 bases line up with TRBD1. Germline V gene sequence: CDR1 SGHNT, CDR2 YENEEA. V was clipped by 5 bases and J by 3 bases; unmatched bases: 3. CDR3 length: 14 amino acids. Written as DNA, the CDR3 is TGTGCCAGCAGCCTGGACAGGGGGGACTATGGCTACACCTTC. Residues: CASSLDRGDYGYTF.

This chain joins TRBV7-9 and TRBJ2-3; D remains ambiguous. Germline-derived CDR1 and CDR2 are SEHNR and FQNEAQ (reference sequence). The length of the CDR3 is 14 residues. Trimming pared 8 bases from V and 0 bases from J, leaving 12 bases between. The CDR3 is CASFSPASTDTQYF. CDR3 DNA: TGTGCCAGCTTCTCACCTGCTAGCACAGATACGCAGTATTTT.

This chain joins TRBV30 and TRBJ1-1; D is possibly TRBD1 (6 bases). The CDR3 runs to 14 residues. CDR1 is GTSNPN, CDR2 SVGIG, per germline (reference sequence). Trimming left V 0 bases short and J 4 bases short, with 12 bases between. The CDR3 sequence: CAWSVPGVVTEAFF. CDR3 sequence (DNA): TGTGCCTGGAGTGTTCCAGGGGTCGTCACTGAAGCTTTCTTT.

The chain carries TRBV6-4 and TRBJ2-7; 10 nucleotides match TRBD2. Germline V lookup: CDR1 MRHNA, CDR2 SNTAGT. V shed 4 bases and J 0 bases; nucleotides not matched to a gene: 9. The CDR3 totals 17 residues. CDR3 sequence: CASSAARLAGLSYEQYV. The DNA for the CDR3 is TGTGCCAGCAGTGCCGCCAGACTAGCGGGCCTCTCCTACGAGCAGTACGTC.